The rows below give T cell receptor beta chains drawn from one sample of a study of cytomegalovirus exposure and HLA in healthy donors. TCRdb's copy holds only in-frame clones and misses some; the assay was immunoSEQ multiplex PCR. In the table there are 100,000 to 150,000 clones, about 79% of which are singletons. The specimen sequenced was PBMCs. These receptors all stem from a man aged 45-60 years in good health and CMV-seronegative. Both conserved end residues are part of each CDR3. Fields, in order: J gene, D gene, V gene, clone size, CDR3 DNA, CDR3 protein. The D gene is left open where the match is weak. Size is stated for part of the rows, as once, few or many counts, or as a class when the clone is expanded.

>TRBJ1-6|-|TRBV6-6|-
TGTGCCAGCAGCATCCAGGGGACGGATAATTCACCCCTCCACTTT
CASSIQGTDNSPLHF
>TRBJ2-1|-|TRBV7-9|once
TGTGCCAGCAGGGGGGGGCGACGTTCTTACAATGAGCAGTTCTTC
CASRGGRRSYNEQFF
>TRBJ2-5|-|TRBV5-5|-
TGTGCCAGCAGCTTGCGAGAGACCCAGTACTTC
CASSLRETQYF
>TRBJ2-3|-|TRBV6-1|-
TGTGCCAGCAGGGCTTCTAGCACAGATACGCAGTATTTT
CASRASSTDTQYF
>TRBJ2-3|TRBD2|TRBV4-3|-
TGCGCCAGCAGCCACGAACGGGGGACTAGCGCAGATACGCAGTATTTT
CASSHERGTSADTQYF
>TRBJ2-7|TRBD2|TRBV4-1|-
TGCGCCAGCAGCCAAGCCCCAGCGGGGGTCTACTACGAGCAGTACTTC
CASSQAPAGVYYEQYF
>TRBJ2-3|TRBD1|TRBV5-5|-
TGTGCCAGCAGCTTGGTACGGGACAGTAGCACAGATACGCAGTATTTT
CASSLVRDSSTDTQYF
>TRBJ1-3|-|TRBV5-8|few
TGTGCCAGCAGAAGGACAGTAACGGGAAACACCATATATTTT
CASRRTVTGNTIYF
>TRBJ2-5|TRBD1|TRBV28|-
TGTGCCAGCAGACAGGGGGCGGGTGAGACCCAGTACTTC
CASRQGAGETQYF
>TRBJ2-3|TRBD2|TRBV6-5|-
TGTGCCAGCAGTTTAGCGGGGGGGCTGGGTTCAGATACGCAGTATTTT
CASSLAGGLGSDTQYF
>TRBJ1-4|TRBD1|TRBV25-1|-
TGTGCCAGCAGTCAAACGGACAGGCCTGAAAAACTGTTTTTT
CASSQTDRPEKLFF
>TRBJ2-7|-|TRBV7-2|few
TGTGCCAGCAGCTTAGCCCGGACAGAGTCCGAGCAGTACTTC
CASSLARTESEQYF
>TRBJ2-3|TRBD1|TRBV11-2|few
TGTGCCAGCAGCTCCCAGGGGGCGCGTATAGATACGCAGTATTTT
CASSSQGARIDTQYF
>TRBJ1-3|TRBD1|TRBV6-5|-
TGTGCCAGCAGTCGACAGGGGATTGGAAACACCATATATTTT
CASSRQGIGNTIYF
>TRBJ2-3|TRBD1|TRBV25-1|-
TGTGCCAGCAGTGCTGACAGGGCCGCAGATACGCAGTATTTT
CASSADRAADTQYF
>TRBJ1-2|-|TRBV2|few
TGTGCCAGCCGGGGGGCCTATGGCTACACCTTC
CASRGAYGYTF
>TRBJ2-7|TRBD1|TRBV30|-
TGTGCCTGGAGTGGAACAGGGGTTGAGCAGTACTTC
CAWSGTGVEQYF
>TRBJ1-4|-|TRBV10-3|-
TGTGCCATCAGTGAGGGTGGAAGGGAGTCAGGAGAAAAACTGTTTTTT
CAISEGGRESGEKLFF
>TRBJ1-2|TRBD1|TRBV19|-
TGTGCCAGTACCACGACAGGGTACTCGATTTATGGCTACACCTTC
CASTTTGYSIYGYTF
>TRBJ2-7|-|TRBV6-5|-
TGTGCCAGCACAGTTCCGGGGACCTACGAGCAGTACTTC
CASTVPGTYEQYF
>TRBJ1-5|-|TRBV30|-
TGTGCCTGGGGGCTGGGTCAGCCCCAGCATTTT
CAWGLGQPQHF
>TRBJ2-7|-|TRBV15|-
TGTGCCACCAGAGTGGCGGGGACCTCCTACGAGCAGTACTTC
CATRVAGTSYEQYF
>TRBJ1-5|TRBD1|TRBV6-5|-
TGTGCCAGCAGTTACAGCCAGGGGGCGAGGCAGCCCCAGCATTTT
CASSYSQGARQPQHF
>TRBJ1-5|TRBD1|TRBV5-6|few
TGTGCCAGCAGCTTCGGCAGGGGGCGATTTCAGCCCCAGCATTTT
CASSFGRGRFQPQHF
>TRBJ1-2|-|TRBV11-2|-
TGTGCCAGCAGCTTAGGGTTGGGGGGGCAGGGTATCGGTGGCTACACCTTC
CASSLGLGGQGIGGYTF
>TRBJ1-1|TRBD1|TRBV5-1|-
TGCGCCAGCAGCCGAGGAACAGGGGAGTACACTGAAGCTTTCTTT
CASSRGTGEYTEAFF
>TRBJ2-3|-|TRBV4-3|once
TGCGCCAGCAGCCCGGGTGGTGCGGCGTCGTGGGATACGCAGTATTTT
CASSPGGAASWDTQYF
>TRBJ1-6|TRBD1|TRBV6-1|-
TGTGCCAGCAGTGACGACAGGGGTAATTCACCCCTCCACTTT
CASSDDRGNSPLHF
>TRBJ1-2|TRBD1|TRBV29-1|-
TGCAGCGTCGGACAGGGCACTGGTGGCTATGGCTACACCTTC
CSVGQGTGGYGYTF
>TRBJ1-1|-|TRBV9|-
TGTGCCAGCAGCGCGAGTGGACAATCGAACACTGAAGCTTTCTTT
CASSASGQSNTEAFF
>TRBJ2-3|TRBD1|TRBV6-1|-
TGTGCCAGCATACCGGGACAGGGAACAGATACGCAGTATTTT
CASIPGQGTDTQYF
>TRBJ2-7|-|TRBV6-6|-
TGTGCCACAGGGGAAGGGTACCAGCAGTACTTC
CATGEGYQQYF
>TRBJ1-6|-|TRBV6-1|few
TGTGCCAGCAGTGAAATAACAGGGTATTTACCCCTCCACTTT
CASSEITGYLPLHF
>TRBJ1-3|TRBD1|TRBV5-1|-
TGCGCCAGCAGCGACCGGGACAGGGGGTTTTCTGGAAACACCATATATTTT
CASSDRDRGFSGNTIYF
>TRBJ2-5|-|TRBV2|-
TGTGCCAGCGGTGGCGGGCTACAAGAGACCCAGTACTTC
CASGGGLQETQYF
>TRBJ1-1|-|TRBV7-9|-
TGTGCCAGTACAAGGTTGGGGGGTGTCGCTGAAGCTTTCTTT
CASTRLGGVAEAFF
>TRBJ2-5|-|TRBV2|-
TGTGCCAGCAGTGGAGAGGAGGGGGGGGGCCAAGAGACCCAGTACTTC
CASSGEEGGGQETQYF
>TRBJ2-5|-|TRBV5-1|-
TGCGCCAGCAGCTTGGCCCGGGTGGAGACCCAGTACTTC
CASSLARVETQYF
>TRBJ1-1|TRBD1|TRBV6-1|-
TGTGCCAGCAGTGACCCGGGACAGGTTCGCACTGAAGCTTTCTTT
CASSDPGQVRTEAFF
>TRBJ1-4|-|TRBV28|-
TGTGCCAGCAGTTTAACACAGTTTAATGAAAAACTGTTTTTT
CASSLTQFNEKLFF
>TRBJ1-5|-|TRBV10-3|once
TGTGCCATCAGTGAGTCAAGCAGGTTGAATCAGCCCCAGCATTTT
CAISESSRLNQPQHF
>TRBJ2-7|-|TRBV18|-
TGTGCCAGCTCACCAAGGGGCCGGAGCTCCTACGAGCAGTACTTC
CASSPRGRSSYEQYF
>TRBJ1-4|-|TRBV5-1|once
TGCGCCAGCAGCTTGTTCCGGGATCCAACTAATGAAAAACTGTTTTTT
CASSLFRDPTNEKLFF
>TRBJ1-3|TRBD1|TRBV7-2|once
TGTGCCAGCAGCCCCTTCGGACAGGAGGCTGGAAACACCATATATTTT
CASSPFGQEAGNTIYF
>TRBJ1-4|-|TRBV15|-
TGTGCCACCAGCAGAGTTAGTACAGGGAAAAATGAAAAACTGTTTTTT
CATSRVSTGKNEKLFF
>TRBJ2-5|TRBD1|TRBV7-9|-
TGTGCCAGCAGCTTAGCACACAGGGGTCAAGAGACCCAGTACTTC
CASSLAHRGQETQYF
>TRBJ2-1|TRBD1|TRBV7-9|-
TGTGCCAGCAGCACTCGGGACAGGGGAGGGGTTGGGGAGCAGTTCTTC
CASSTRDRGGVGEQFF
>TRBJ2-3|-|TRBV2|-
TGTGCCAGCAGTGACCCCAAGAGACAGGTGGATGTCACAGATACGCAGTATTTT
CASSDPKRQVDVTDTQYF
>TRBJ2-7|TRBD2|TRBV19|-
TGTGCCAGTAGCGGGGGGGAGGTCCTGGGCGAGCAGTACTTC
CASSGGEVLGEQYF
>TRBJ1-1|-|TRBV5-1|-
TGCGCCAGCAGCTTGGCGGGGGGGACCCCTGAAGCTTTCTTT
CASSLAGGTPEAFF
>TRBJ2-6|TRBD2|TRBV7-3|-
TGTGCCAGCAGCTTAATAAGGACTAGCGGTCTCTCTGGGGCCAACGTCCTGACTTTC
CASSLIRTSGLSGANVLTF
>TRBJ1-2|-|TRBV7-2|-
TGTGCCAGCAGCTTATGGGGCTCGGGCACTAACTATGGCTACACCTTC
CASSLWGSGTNYGYTF
>TRBJ2-3|-|TRBV5-4|-
TGTGCCAGCAGTCGGGGGGCCGTTGATACGCAGTATTTT
CASSRGAVDTQYF
>TRBJ1-2|-|TRBV7-9|-
TGTGCCAGCAGCCCAACCGTGGGAGTGGAAGGCTACACCTTC
CASSPTVGVEGYTF
>TRBJ1-2|-|TRBV14|-
TGTGCCAGCAGCCCTCGGACAGCCTTAGTACCTAACTATGGCTACACCTTC
CASSPRTALVPNYGYTF
>TRBJ2-7|-|TRBV6-1|-
TGTGCCAGCAGTCCCATCAGGGACTACGAGCAGTACTTC
CASSPIRDYEQYF
>TRBJ2-3|-|TRBV4-3|once
TGCGCCAGCAGCCAGATGGCCTGGGATACGCAGTATTTT
CASSQMAWDTQYF
>TRBJ2-7|TRBD1|TRBV9|-
TGTGCCAGCAGCGTAGACAGGGGGCTCTCCTACGAGCAGTACTTC
CASSVDRGLSYEQYF
>TRBJ1-2|TRBD1|TRBV7-8|-
TGTGCCAGCAGCTTAGCACCAGGACAGGGACTGCATGGCTACACCTTC
CASSLAPGQGLHGYTF